A single sample is the source of the 13 T cell receptor beta chains below, sequenced in a study of blood T cell repertoires in COVID-19. TCRdb keeps only in-frame clones here, not all; method: immunoSEQ multiplex PCR. The sample carries 250,000 or so clones, roughly four fifths recorded once. Specimen: peripheral blood. The receptor set was obtained from a woman aged 18-30 years with acute or convalescent COVID-19.

The chain joins TRBV30 to TRBJ2-5; D is possibly TRBD1 (6 bases). Germline V gives CDR1 GTSNPN, CDR2 SVGIG (reference sequence). V lost 4 bases to trimming and J lost 4 bases, with 19 bases between them. The CDR3 has 15 residues. In nucleotides, the CDR3 is TGTGCCTGGACTGAATGGGGACAAACGAGAGAGACCCAGTACTTC. This sequence encodes CAWTEWGQTRETQYF.

This clone was seen a few times. The V and J genes are TRBV2 and TRBJ2-7; 12 nucleotides match TRBD2. Germline V gene data show CDR1 as SNHLY and CDR2 as FYNNEI. CDR3 length: 14 residues. V shed 6 bases, J shed 3 bases, and the junction held 3 bases outside the gene matches. CDR3 in amino acids: CASRPGLAGYEQYF. The CDR3 bases are TGTGCCAGCAGACCGGGACTAGCGGGCTACGAGCAGTACTTC. The whole variable domain, filled in from reference TRBV2 and TRBJ2-7, reads EPEVTQTPSHQVTQMGQEVILRCVPISNHLYFYWYRQILGQKVEFLVSFYNNEISEKSEIFDDQFSVERPDGSNFTLKIRSTKLEDSAMYFCASRPGLAGYEQYFGPGTRLTVT.

This chain links TRBV27 with TRBJ1-4, with D possibly TRBD1 on 6 matching bases. CDR1 is MNHEY, CDR2 SMNVEV, per germline (reference sequence). This CDR3 has 14 residues. V lost 6 bases and J lost 3, with 11 bases in between. In DNA, the CDR3 is TGTGCCAGCAGCCAGGGGTTGCCTAATGAAAAACTGTTTTTT. Protein sequence: CASSQGLPNEKLFF.

In nucleotides, the CDR3 is TGTGCCACCAGCAGAGGTATTGGGACAGCTAACACTGAAGCTTTCTTT. The encoded protein is CATSRGIGTANTEAFF. The chain combines TRBV15 with TRBJ1-1; 7 bases are a match to TRBD1. V gave up 1 base and J gave up 2 bases; unmatched junction bases: 7. The CDR3 totals 16 residues. The germline V gene has CDR1 LNHNV and CDR2 YYDKDF (reference sequence).

As DNA, the CDR3 is TGTGCCAGCAGCCAGAACCAAGAGACCCAGTACTTC. Translated: CASSQNQETQYF. The V and J genes are TRBV7-9 and TRBJ2-5; no reliable D call. The CDR3 length is 12 residues. V shed 5 bases and J shed 0 bases, with 4 bases lying between them. Germline V gives CDR1 SEHNR, CDR2 FQNEAQ (reference sequence).

The chain's CDR3 is CRISTGAGEQYF. The CDR3 DNA sequence: TGCAGAATAAGTACAGGGGCGGGCGAGCAGTACTTC. The chain is built from TRBV29-1 and TRBJ2-7, with 7 bases matching TRBD1. CDR3 length: 12 residues. The V gene's germline CDR1 is SQVTM and CDR2 ANQGSEA.

The chain's CDR3 is CASRGADEKLFF. CDR3 nucleotides: TGTGCCAGCAGAGGGGCAGATGAAAAACTGTTTTTT. The gene calls are TRBV7-9 and TRBJ1-4; possible D gene TRBD1, 5 bases. The V and J ends lost 6 bases and 6 bases respectively, with 8 bases between them. CDR1 is SEHNR, CDR2 FQNEAQ, per germline (reference sequence). This CDR3 has 12 residues.

The chain carries TRBV30 and TRBJ2-2, with 10 bases identical to TRBD1. V was pared by 3 bases and J by 1 base, with 5 bases of the junction left unmatched. The CDR3 totals 16 residues. Germline V gene data show CDR1 as GTSNPN and CDR2 as SVGIG (reference sequence). The CDR3 is CAWRPGQGWNTGELFF. The CDR3 DNA is TGTGCCTGGAGACCGGGACAGGGGTGGAACACCGGGGAGCTGTTTTTT. Full variable domain (missing parts from reference TRBV30 and TRBJ2-2): SQTIHQWPATLVQPVGSPLSLECTVEGTSNPNLYWYRQAAGRGLQLLFYSVGIGQISSEVPQNLSASRPQDRQFILSSKKLLLSDSGFYLCAWRPGQGWNTGELFFGEGSRLTVL.

This sequence joins TRBV19 and TRBJ2-6, with TRBD2 matching over 7 bases. Germline V gene sequence: CDR1 LNHDA, CDR2 SQIVND (reference sequence). The trim removed 3 bases at V and 0 bases at J, leaving 11 bases unmatched. The CDR3 loop spans 19 amino acids. CDR3 coding DNA: TGTGCCAGTAGTATGCCCCACCGCGGGAGTCGCTCTGGGGCCAACGTCCTGACTTTC. It translates to CASSMPHRGSRSGANVLTF.

The gene calls are TRBV28 and TRBJ2-7, with 12 positions matching TRBD2. From germline, CDR1 is MDHEN and CDR2 SYDVKM. The trim removed 2 bases at V and 2 bases at J, leaving 1 base unmatched. There are 15 residues in the CDR3. CDR3 sequence (DNA): TGTGCCAGCAGTTTAGGGACTAGCGGGCCCTACGAGCAGTACTTC. Translating gives CASSLGTSGPYEQYF.

In this sample, this clone turned up once. The V call is TRBV9, the J call TRBJ2-1; 8 nucleotides match TRBD2. Trimming at V came to 2 bases and at J to 5 bases, leaving 18 bases not matched to a gene. The germline V gene encodes CDR1 SGDLS and CDR2 YYNGEE. This CDR3 contains 19 residues. The CDR3 bases are TGTGCCAGCAGCGTGACAGCCTCTATGATGGCGGGAGGCGACAATGAGCAGTTCTTC. Translating it yields CASSVTASMMAGGDNEQFF.

This rearrangement joins TRBV14 to TRBJ2-5, with 11 bases lining up with TRBD2. CDR3 length: 18 amino acids. Germline V lookup: CDR1 SGHDN, CDR2 FVKESK. The trim removed 1 base at V and 1 base at J, leaving 8 bases unmatched. CDR3 sequence (DNA): TGTGCCAGCAGCCAAGGGAACCTAGCGGGAGGCTCCCAAGAGACCCAGTACTTC. Translating it yields CASSQGNLAGGSQETQYF.

This clone was counted a few times. This chain joins TRBV2 and TRBJ1-4, with D possibly being TRBD1 (6 bases). From germline, CDR1 is SNHLY and CDR2 FYNNEI. The V end lost 8 bases, the J end lost 6 bases, and 16 bases lay between the germline ends. This CDR3 comprises 14 residues. The DNA for the CDR3 is TGTGCCAGCTCCCAGGGGATGGATGATGAAAAACTGTTTTTT. Translation gives CASSQGMDDEKLFF.